This entry lists 24 T cell receptor beta chains sequenced from one sample in a study of response to subunit inactivated influenza vaccine. One entry per CDR3 protein results from TCRdb running MiXCR on the RT-PCR reads. The profile shows 650,000 to 800,000 distinct CDR3 sequences, 11% to 15% of them singletons. Material: PBMCs from blood, obtained around 15 days before vaccination. The receptors stem from a man aged 50-59 years who received an inactivated influenza vaccine.

A few counts support this clonotype. V gene TRBV4-2 combines with J gene TRBJ2-2; D is undetermined. In germline, CDR1 is LGHNA, CDR2 YNFKEQ. There are 16 residues in the CDR3. With 0 bases removed from V and 3 bases from J, the gap between germline ends came to 11 bases. CDR3 amino acids: CASSQDRHLDTGELFF. The CDR3 nucleotides are TGTGCCAGCAGCCAAGACAGACACCTTGACACCGGGGAGCTGTTTTTT.

This clonotype was seen more than once but under ten times. J is TRBJ2-2 and V is TRBV27; D is perhaps TRBD2 (6 bases). In germline, CDR1 is MNHEY, CDR2 SMNVEV (reference sequence). V lost 8 bases, J lost 1 base, and 14 bases lay in between. The CDR3 runs to 15 residues. CDR3 coding DNA: TGTGCCAGCCGTCATAGCGGACAGAACACCGGGGAGCTGTTTTTT. This codes for CASRHSGQNTGELFF.

This clonotype occurred a few times. The rearrangement uses TRBV11-1 and TRBJ2-1; 11 positions match TRBD2. The germline V gene encodes CDR1 SGHAT and CDR2 FQDESV (reference sequence). The V segment lost 5 bases and the J segment 0 bases; nucleotides outside the gene matches: 12. The CDR3 totals 19 residues. For the CDR3, the DNA is TGTGCCAGCAGCCGGCATAGCGGGAGGGCGCGGGGCTCCTACAATGAGCAGTTCTTC. It encodes CASSRHSGRARGSYNEQFF.

This clonotype has only a few counts. The genes are TRBV29-1 and TRBJ2-7, with D tentatively TRBD1 (6 bases). Germline values: CDR1 SQVTM, CDR2 ANQGSEA. V was clipped by 4 bases and J by 1 base, with 8 bases between them. CDR3 size: 12 residues. CDR3 region: CSVVRGSYEQYF. Here the CDR3 DNA reads TGCAGCGTTGTCAGGGGATCCTACGAGCAGTACTTC.

This chain connects TRBV5-1 to TRBJ2-1, with 9 positions matching TRBD2. Germline V gives CDR1 SGHRS, CDR2 YFSETQ. The CDR3 spans 15 residues. Germline trimming cut 0 bases from V and 7 bases from J; bases unmatched to any gene: 5. CDR3 nucleotides: TGCGCCAGCAGCTTGGAAGCGGGGGGTTGGAATGAGCAGTTCTTC. It yields the protein CASSLEAGGWNEQFF. The complete variable domain, with remaining parts taken from reference TRBV5-1 and TRBJ2-1, reads KAGVTQTPRYLIKTRGQQVTLSCSPISGHRSVSWYQQTPGQGLQFLFEYFSETQRNKGNFPGRFSGRQFSNSRSEMNVSTLELGDSALYLCASSLEAGGWNEQFFGPGTRLTVL.

The V gene is TRBV5-8, the J gene TRBJ2-1, with unresolved D. Germline-derived CDR1 and CDR2 are SGHTS and YDEGEE. The CDR3 runs 14 residues. The V end was cut by 0 bases, the J end by 7 bases, with 11 bases between. As DNA, the CDR3 is TGTGCCAGCAGCTTGGAGATTCGGGTTAATGAGCAGTTCTTC. This codes for CASSLEIRVNEQFF.

This clonotype was seen more than once but under ten times. This rearrangement joins TRBV10-2 to TRBJ2-3; TRBD1 aligns across 11 bases. The CDR3 is 15 amino acids. V lost 7 bases to trimming and J lost 4 bases; unmatched junction nucleotides: 7. Germline loops: CDR1 WSHSY, CDR2 SAAADI. CDR3 region: CASTPPGQGADTQYF. In nucleotides, the CDR3 is TGCGCCAGCACCCCGCCGGGACAGGGGGCAGATACGCAGTATTTT.

V gene TRBV18 combines with J gene TRBJ2-1, with 7 positions matching TRBD2. V gave up 0 bases and J gave up 5 bases; unmatched junction bases: 7. There are 16 residues in the CDR3. CDR1 KGHSH and CDR2 LQKENI come from the germline V gene. As DNA, the CDR3 is TGTGCCAGCTCACCACCGGGGCGGGAGCCCCACAATGAGCAGTTCTTC. Translated, it gives CASSPPGREPHNEQFF.

CDR3 bases: TGCAGTGCCGCAGAGGGCAGGGGGGTCCAGCCCCAGCATTTT. Translating gives CSAAEGRGVQPQHF. This chain connects TRBV20-1 to TRBJ1-5; 7 bases are shared with TRBD1. The CDR3 contains 14 residues. V shed 6 bases and J 7 bases; nucleotides not matched to a gene: 12. CDR1 is DFQATT and CDR2 is SNEGSKA in the germline V gene (reference sequence).

The rearrangement uses TRBV29-1 and TRBJ2-5; 8 nucleotides agree with TRBD2. CDR1 SQVTM and CDR2 ANQGSEA come from the germline V gene. This CDR3 spans 12 amino acids. The J segment lost 2 bases and the V segment lost 6 bases, leaving 2 bases of the junction unmatched. The CDR3 is CSVAGAQETQYF. The CDR3 coding sequence is TGCAGCGTAGCGGGGGCGCAAGAGACCCAGTACTTC.

This clonotype has just a few counts. This chain uses TRBV5-1 with TRBJ2-5, with D unclear. This CDR3 has 14 amino acids. CDR1 and CDR2 (germline): SGHRS, YFSETQ. The V end lost 1 base, the J end lost 2 bases, and 9 bases lay between the germline ends. CDR3 in DNA: TGCGCCAGCAGCTTGCCCACCACTCAAGAGACCCAGTACTTC. Translating gives CASSLPTTQETQYF.

Many counts were recorded for this clonotype. The chain uses TRBV14 and TRBJ2-3, with D possibly being TRBD1 or TRBD2 (5 bases each). Looked up from germline, CDR1 is SGHDN and CDR2 is FVKESK. V dropped 7 bases and J dropped 5 bases, with 13 bases sitting between them. The CDR3 has 13 residues. The CDR3, as DNA: TGTGCCAGCACAGGGCTAGCAGGAGATACGCAGTATTTT. This sequence encodes CASTGLAGDTQYF.

With regard to this clonotype: One junction end disagrees with the germline gene, perhaps due to a read error. This rearrangement joins TRBV27 to TRBJ2-7, with D tentatively TRBD1 (6 bases). Germline CDR1 reads MNHEY; CDR2 reads SMNVEV (reference sequence). The CDR3 is 15 residues long. The CDR3 nucleotides read TGTGCCAGCAGTCTATCAGGGGTCTACTCCTACGAGCAGTACTTC. Its protein is CASSLSGVYSYEQYF.

The chain joins TRBV9 to TRBJ2-3; no reliable D call. Trimming took 3 bases from V and 6 from J, leaving 11 bases between them. The germline gives CDR1 SGDLS, CDR2 YYNGEE. This CDR3 region has 13 residues. This chain's CDR3 is CASSAKGWDTQYF. The DNA of the CDR3 is TGTGCCAGCAGCGCTAAGGGATGGGATACGCAGTATTTT.

This sequence joins TRBV5-1 and TRBJ2-5; D may be TRBD1 or TRBD2 (5 bases each). Germline V gives CDR1 SGHRS, CDR2 YFSETQ. The CDR3 is made up of 16 amino acids. The V and J ends lost 0 bases and 1 base respectively, with 13 bases between them. CDR3 DNA sequence: TGCGCCAGCAGCTTGGATGGGGGAAGGGGCCAAGAGACCCAGTACTTC. Translation gives CASSLDGGRGQETQYF.

In its sample, this clonotype was seen a few times. The CDR3 is CASSFEVQETQYF. CDR3 DNA sequence: TGTGCCAGCAGCTTCGAAGTCCAAGAGACCCAGTACTTC. This chain joins TRBV7-2 and TRBJ2-5; D is undetermined. CDR1 is SGHTA, CDR2 FQGNSA, per germline. Trimming stripped 3 bases from V and 1 base from J, with 6 bases between. The CDR3 length is 13 residues.

In its sample, this clonotype was seen many times. This chain connects TRBV7-9 to TRBJ1-4; 7 bases match TRBD1. The CDR3 runs 15 residues. The germline CDR1 and CDR2 sequences are SEHNR and FQNEAQ (reference sequence). V shed 3 bases, J shed 8 bases, and the junction held 9 bases outside the gene matches. The chain's CDR3 is CASSFDDRDDEKLFF. CDR3 nucleotide sequence: TGTGCCAGCAGCTTCGACGACAGGGATGACGAAAAACTGTTTTTT.

The chain joins TRBV6-1 to TRBJ2-1, with 13 bases matching TRBD2. Germline CDR1 reads MNHNS; CDR2 reads SASEGT. This CDR3 region has 14 residues. V dropped 8 bases and J dropped 9; count of bases not matched to a gene: 7. CDR3 in DNA: TGTGCCAGCCCCTCCGGGACTAGCGGGATTGAGCAGTTCTTC. Residues: CASPSGTSGIEQFF.

In its sample, this clonotype was seen many times. The DNA of the CDR3 is TGCGCCAGCAGTGTAGGGCTACGTTCACCCCTCCACTTT. Translation: CASSVGLRSPLHF. This chain links TRBV10-2 with TRBJ1-6; D unresolved. Trimming took 4 bases from V and 9 from J, leaving 10 bases between them. This CDR3 contains 13 residues. Germline-derived CDR1 and CDR2 are WSHSY and SAAADI.

This clonotype was observed many times. The rearrangement links TRBV3-1 to TRBJ1-2, with D unclear. The CDR3 extends over 17 amino acids. Deletions cut 4 bases from V and 2 bases from J, with 20 bases between. The germline CDR1 and CDR2 sequences are LGHDT and YNNKEL (reference sequence). CDR3 in DNA: TGTGCCAGCAGCCCCCTTGGAGGAGGGAAGACAAACTATGGCTACACCTTC. Translating it yields CASSPLGGGKTNYGYTF.

This clonotype appeared a single time. The genes are TRBV5-6 and TRBJ1-2, with D perhaps TRBD1 (6 bases). V lost 4 bases, J lost 8 bases, and 18 bases lay in between. Germline loops: CDR1 SGHDT, CDR2 YYEEEE. The CDR3 spans 14 residues. In DNA, the CDR3 is TGTGCCAGCAGCCAAGCCGGGACACCTCGGGGCTACACCTTC. Translation gives CASSQAGTPRGYTF.

This chain connects TRBV5-1 to TRBJ2-1; D gene unclear. Germline V gene lookup returns CDR1 SGHRS and CDR2 YFSETQ. The CDR3 has 16 residues. Deletions cut 0 bases from V and 6 bases from J, with 16 bases between. This CDR3 is CASSLVGTTSGNEQFF. CDR3 in DNA: TGCGCCAGCAGCTTGGTCGGTACAACATCGGGCAATGAGCAGTTCTTC.

This clonotype was seen only a few times. This chain uses TRBV6-4 with TRBJ2-1; 14 nucleotides agree with TRBD2. Germline V lookup: CDR1 MRHNA, CDR2 SNTAGT. With 3 bases clipped from V and 10 bases from J, the junction kept 8 bases outside the gene matches. This CDR3 contains 16 residues. The CDR3 DNA follows: TGTGCCAGCAGTGAATCGCTCAGACTAGCGGGGGGGGAGCAGTTCTTC. Its protein product is CASSESLRLAGGEQFF.

This clonotype has a handful of counts. The chain recombines TRBV28 with TRBJ2-1; either TRBD1 or TRBD2 may fit D (5 bases each). The germline V and J ends were trimmed by 4 bases and 2 bases, with 15 bases remaining between them. Germline V gene sequence: CDR1 MDHEN, CDR2 SYDVKM. The CDR3 consists of 16 residues. The CDR3 nucleotides are TGTGCCAGCAGTTCCCGCGTTCGGGGACCCTACAATGAGCAGTTCTTC. Translating gives CASSSRVRGPYNEQFF.